In this sample, the clone carrying this TCR beta chain turned up a few times. The antigen is undetermined. V gave up 1 base and J gave up 2 bases, with 14 bases separating them. The CDR3 sequence is 17 residues long. Germline V CDR1 and CDR2: SGHDN, FVKESK. Donors were all healthy Caucasians. This sample was taken from a study of identical twins. Study-level points and caveats: Out-of-frame alpha sequences shared by twins were enriched for low generation probability.

Template switching (which added a universal primer site) was used, and cDNA carried unique molecular identifiers. MiXCR was run by TCRdb on the 5' RACE reads, yielding one entry per CDR3 protein. Found here are approximately 1.8 million distinct CDR3 sequences, less than 40% of them singletons; the top ten hold around 0.3%. Sequencing used cord blood. The receptor's source is a newborn girl in good health. The chain recombines TRBV14 with TRBJ2-2, with D tentatively TRBD2 (5 bases). The CDR3 here is CASSQGRGWLNTGELFF. CDR3 in DNA: TGTGCCAGCAGCCAAGGGAGAGGGTGGCTAAACACCGGGGAGCTGTTTTTT.